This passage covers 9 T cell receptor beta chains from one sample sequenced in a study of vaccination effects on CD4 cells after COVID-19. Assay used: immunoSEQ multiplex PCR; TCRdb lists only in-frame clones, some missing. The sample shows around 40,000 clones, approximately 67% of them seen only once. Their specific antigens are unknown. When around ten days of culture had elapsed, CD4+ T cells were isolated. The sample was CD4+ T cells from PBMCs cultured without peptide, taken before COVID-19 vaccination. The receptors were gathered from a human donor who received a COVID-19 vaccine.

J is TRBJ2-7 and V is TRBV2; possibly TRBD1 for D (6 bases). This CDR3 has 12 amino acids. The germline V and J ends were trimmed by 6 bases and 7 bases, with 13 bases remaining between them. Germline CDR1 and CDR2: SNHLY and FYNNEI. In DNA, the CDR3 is TGTGCCAGCAGGGCCACAGGGTGGGAGCAGTACTTC. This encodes CASRATGWEQYF.

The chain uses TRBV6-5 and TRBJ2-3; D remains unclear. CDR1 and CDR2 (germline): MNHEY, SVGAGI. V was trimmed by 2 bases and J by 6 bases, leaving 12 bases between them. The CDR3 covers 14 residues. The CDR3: CASSYASPSDTQYF. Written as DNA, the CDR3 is TGTGCCAGCAGTTACGCTTCCCCGAGTGATACGCAGTATTTT.

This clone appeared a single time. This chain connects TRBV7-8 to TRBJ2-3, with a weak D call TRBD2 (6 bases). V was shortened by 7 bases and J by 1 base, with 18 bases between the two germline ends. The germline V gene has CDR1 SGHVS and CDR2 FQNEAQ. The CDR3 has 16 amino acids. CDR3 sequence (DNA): TGTGCCAGCACCCGAGGGACTCAGGGAGGCACAGATACGCAGTATTTT. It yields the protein CASTRGTQGGTDTQYF.

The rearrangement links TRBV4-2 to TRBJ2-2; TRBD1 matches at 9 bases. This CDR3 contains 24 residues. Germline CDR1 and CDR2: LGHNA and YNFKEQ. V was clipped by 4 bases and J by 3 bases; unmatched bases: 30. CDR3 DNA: TGTGCCAGCAGCCCAGAGACAAAAGCTGTAACATTGTGGGGACAGGGAAAGGACACCGGGGAGCTGTTTTTT. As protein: CASSPETKAVTLWGQGKDTGELFF.

DNA of the CDR3: TGTGCCATCAGTGGACTAGCGGGTACCTACGAGCAGTACTTC. Translated: CAISGLAGTYEQYF. V is TRBV10-3 and J is TRBJ2-7, with 10 bases aligning to TRBD2. J lost 2 bases, V lost 4 bases, and 2 bases had no gene match. This CDR3 has 14 residues. Germline assignment: CDR1 ENHRY and CDR2 SYGVKD.

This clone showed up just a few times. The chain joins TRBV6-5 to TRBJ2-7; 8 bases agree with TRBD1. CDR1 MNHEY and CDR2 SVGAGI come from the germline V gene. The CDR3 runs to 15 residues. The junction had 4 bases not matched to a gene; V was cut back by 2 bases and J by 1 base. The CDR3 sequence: CASSYEGTGSYEQYF. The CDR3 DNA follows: TGTGCCAGCAGTTACGAGGGGACAGGTTCCTACGAGCAGTACTTC.

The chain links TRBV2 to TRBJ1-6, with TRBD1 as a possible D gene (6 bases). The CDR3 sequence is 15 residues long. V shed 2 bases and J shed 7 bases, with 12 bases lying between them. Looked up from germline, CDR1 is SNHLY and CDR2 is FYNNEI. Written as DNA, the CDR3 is TGTGCCAGCAGTGAAAGGGGGTACCCAAATTCACCCCTCCACTTT. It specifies CASSERGYPNSPLHF.

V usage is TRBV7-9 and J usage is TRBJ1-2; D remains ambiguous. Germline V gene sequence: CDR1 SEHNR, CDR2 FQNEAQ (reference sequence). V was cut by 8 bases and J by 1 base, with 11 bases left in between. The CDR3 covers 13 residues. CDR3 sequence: CASGRNLNYGYTF. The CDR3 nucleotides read TGTGCCAGCGGTCGGAACCTTAACTATGGCTACACCTTC.

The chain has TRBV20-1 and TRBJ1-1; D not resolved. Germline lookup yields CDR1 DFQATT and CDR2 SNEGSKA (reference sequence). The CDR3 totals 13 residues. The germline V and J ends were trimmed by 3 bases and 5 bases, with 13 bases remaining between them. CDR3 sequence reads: CSASFQSGTEAFF. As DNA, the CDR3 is TGCAGTGCTAGTTTCCAGTCGGGAACTGAAGCTTTCTTT.